These T cell receptor beta chains were read from a single sample in a study of T cell changes during pregnancy in multiple sclerosis. Some clones are missing from TCRdb's copy, which holds only in-frame ones; the method was immunoSEQ multiplex PCR. Found here are 75,000 to 95,000 clones, more than 80% of them singletons; the top ten hold about 1%. Material: peripheral blood, obtained in the first trimester of pregnancy. The receptors stem from a female donor in good health, enrolled as a control in a pregnancy study. Each CDR3 is given with its conserved first and last residue. Fields, in order: clone size, D gene, J gene, V gene, CDR3 protein, CDR3 DNA. A D gene is named only where the DNA matches it firmly. The size of a clone is reported for some rows only, either as once, few or many, or as a class for expanded clones.

size: NA
D: NA
J: TRBJ1-3
V: TRBV2
CDR3: CASSAPASSGNTIYF
DNA: TGTGCCAGCAGTGCGCCTGCGAGCTCTGGAAACACCATATATTTT

size: few
D: NA
J: TRBJ1-1
V: TRBV18
CDR3: CASSPPAGAAGWEAFF
DNA: TGTGCCAGCTCACCACCGGCAGGGGCCGCCGGTTGGGAAGCTTTCTTT

size: NA
D: NA
J: TRBJ1-2
V: TRBV4-1
CDR3: CASSQPAGGWGYGYTF
DNA: TGCGCCAGCAGCCAACCCGCGGGGGGCTGGGGCTATGGCTACACCTTC

size: NA
D: TRBD2
J: TRBJ2-4
V: TRBV7-2
CDR3: CASSHQTSGKNIQYF
DNA: TGTGCCAGCAGCCACCAGACTAGCGGCAAAAACATTCAGTACTTC

size: NA
D: NA
J: TRBJ1-4
V: TRBV7-9
CDR3: CASSPRGIEKLFF
DNA: TGTGCCAGCAGCCCCCGCGGGATTGAAAAACTGTTTTTT

size: NA
D: TRBD1
J: TRBJ1-2
V: TRBV6-1
CDR3: CASSEETGRFYGYTF
DNA: TGTGCCAGCAGTGAAGAGACAGGGAGGTTCTATGGCTACACCTTC

size: once
D: TRBD2
J: TRBJ2-7
V: TRBV30
CDR3: CAWSVGPYLRTSEAYEQYF
DNA: TGTGCCTGGAGTGTAGGCCCATATTTACGGACTAGCGAGGCCTACGAGCAGTACTTC

size: NA
D: NA
J: TRBJ1-2
V: TRBV6-6
CDR3: CASSSEAYYGYTF
DNA: TGTGCCAGCAGTTCTGAGGCTTACTATGGCTACACCTTC

size: NA
D: NA
J: TRBJ2-1
V: TRBV4-1
CDR3: CASSQVGQPLRGGQFF
DNA: TGCGCCAGCAGCCAAGTTGGACAGCCCCTCCGGGGTGGGCAGTTCTTC

size: NA
D: NA
J: TRBJ2-2
V: TRBV29-1
CDR3: CSVHSQGSTGELFF
DNA: TGCAGCGTTCACAGCCAGGGATCCACCGGGGAGCTGTTTTTT

size: NA
D: TRBD1
J: TRBJ1-1
V: TRBV6-5
CDR3: CASSYTTGGKAFF
DNA: TGTGCCAGCAGTTACACTACAGGGGGCAAAGCTTTCTTT

size: few
D: TRBD1
J: TRBJ1-6
V: TRBV2
CDR3: CASVVRGISNSPLHF
DNA: TGTGCCAGCGTCGTCAGGGGGATAAGTAATTCACCCCTCCACTTT

size: NA
D: NA
J: TRBJ1-1
V: TRBV5-1
CDR3: CASSLEGVNTEAFF
DNA: TGCGCCAGCAGCTTGGAGGGGGTGAACACTGAAGCTTTCTTT

size: NA
D: TRBD1
J: TRBJ2-7
V: TRBV9
CDR3: CVSSVGDSSYEQYF
DNA: TGTGTCAGCAGCGTAGGGGACAGCTCCTACGAGCAGTACTTC

size: NA
D: TRBD1
J: TRBJ1-4
V: TRBV5-1
CDR3: CASSPGQNNEKLFF
DNA: TGCGCCAGCAGCCCGGGACAGAATAATGAAAAACTGTTTTTT

size: NA
D: NA
J: TRBJ1-5
V: TRBV27
CDR3: CASSLSRGSQPQHF
DNA: TGTGCCAGCAGTTTATCCAGGGGTAGTCAGCCCCAGCATTTT

size: NA
D: NA
J: TRBJ2-5
V: TRBV7-9
CDR3: CASSDPIPGIKETQYF
DNA: TGTGCCAGCAGCGACCCAATTCCGGGAATCAAAGAGACCCAGTACTTC

size: NA
D: NA
J: TRBJ1-1
V: TRBV19
CDR3: CASSIFGNTEAFF
DNA: TGTGCCAGTAGTATCTTCGGGAACACTGAAGCTTTCTTT

size: NA
D: TRBD1
J: TRBJ1-2
V: TRBV18
CDR3: CASSPPGTGGGYTF
DNA: TGTGCCAGCTCACCACCCGGGACAGGGGGCGGCTACACCTTC

size: NA
D: NA
J: TRBJ2-3
V: TRBV7-8
CDR3: CASSFFGQGLSTDTQYF
DNA: TGTGCCAGCAGCTTTTTCGGACAGGGACTAAGCACAGATACGCAGTATTTT

size: NA
D: TRBD1
J: TRBJ2-7
V: TRBV5-1
CDR3: CASKADRGASEQYF
DNA: TGCGCCAGCAAGGCGGACAGGGGGGCGTCCGAGCAGTACTTC

size: NA
D: TRBD1
J: TRBJ2-5
V: TRBV28
CDR3: CASSLVRPGGGQETQYF
DNA: TGTGCCAGCAGTTTAGTTCGGCCAGGGGGTGGCCAAGAGACCCAGTACTTC